This TCR beta chain is from a study of spatial heterogeneity in lung cancer. Study details: Matched bulk RNA-seq yielded a T cell transcriptional module score. Counts of TCR transcripts in tumor regions correlated strongly with that score. Study results and caveats: The study found that expanded intratumoral alpha and beta TCR counts tracked tumor mutation counts. Ubiquitous nonsynonymous mutations were tracked by counts of ubiquitous expanded TCRs, and regional ones by counts of regional expanded TCRs.

TCRdb called the 5' RACE reads again in MiXCR, with one record for every CDR3 protein. The data contain a few thousand distinct CDR3 sequences, roughly 8% of them seen just once; the ten biggest clones take up approximately 15%. In the case of this clonotype: Its antigen is unknown.

There are 13 residues in the CDR3. Germline CDR1 is SNHLY and CDR2 is FYNNEI. V was shortened by 7 bases and J by 5 bases, with 12 bases between the two germline ends. As for time point: sample taken at primary tumor resection. In each case, whole RNA from tumor, nontumor lung or frozen PBMC was sequenced unsorted. The receptor was isolated from a female donor with early-stage non-small cell lung cancer. Sequences were derived from lung tumor tissue, sampled at surgery. The genes are TRBV2 and TRBJ2-1, with D uncertain. The DNA for the CDR3 is TGTGCCAGCAATACCGTTGGGGACAATGAGCAGTTCTTC. Protein: CASNTVGDNEQFF.